A single sample gave rise to the 27 T cell receptor beta chains below, sequenced in a study of cytomegalovirus exposure and HLA in healthy donors listed by TCRdb under 2017. The library was obtained by the immunoSEQ multiplex PCR assay. TCRdb carries this immuneACCESS record with in-frame sequences only. Its versions omit some clonotypes, under half of them owing to an unresolved V gene in the studies checked, with the rest unexplained. Counted in this sample were 60,000 to 90,000 clones; 90% to 95% of them appeared once. The ten largest clonotypes hold about 0.6% of the sample. The specimen sequenced was PBMCs. All receptors come from a woman aged 18-30 years in good health and CMV-seronegative.

The chain is built from TRBV7-2 and TRBJ2-5, with 11 bases lining up with TRBD1. J was trimmed by 1 base and V by 3 bases; bases with no gene match: 4. CDR1 and CDR2 (germline): SGHTA, FQGNSA. The CDR3 consists of 16 residues. CDR3: CASSLEGTGGQETQYF. The CDR3 nucleotides read TGTGCCAGCAGCTTGGAAGGGACAGGGGGCCAAGAGACCCAGTACTTC.

The rearrangement uses TRBV7-2 and TRBJ1-1, with D possibly being TRBD1 (5 bases). The CDR3 covers 15 residues. Trimming left V 5 bases short and J 4 bases short, with 17 bases between. Germline CDR1 is SGHTA and CDR2 is FQGNSA. The chain's CDR3 is CASSPFGGLTTEAFF. For the CDR3, the DNA is TGTGCCAGCAGCCCCTTCGGGGGGTTGACCACTGAAGCTTTCTTT.

The count of this clone is one. This rearrangement joins TRBV28 to TRBJ2-1, with TRBD2 matching over 7 bases. The CDR3 loop spans 14 amino acids. J gave up 5 bases and V 5 bases, and 6 bases lay outside the gene matches. Per the germline V gene, CDR1 is MDHEN and CDR2 is SYDVKM. In nucleotides, the CDR3 is TGTGCCAGCAGTCTTACCGGGACTAACAATGAGCAGTTCTTC. Translating it yields CASSLTGTNNEQFF.

The rearrangement uses TRBV9 and TRBJ2-7; 11 bases agree with TRBD2. The J segment lost 7 bases and the V segment lost 3 bases, leaving 9 bases of the junction unmatched. This CDR3 spans 15 amino acids. Germline V gene sequence: CDR1 SGDLS, CDR2 YYNGEE. The CDR3 sequence: CASSDESGLAGEQYF. For the CDR3, the DNA is TGTGCCAGCAGCGACGAATCCGGACTAGCGGGTGAGCAGTACTTC.

The gene calls are TRBV6-5 and TRBJ2-1, with 9 positions matching TRBD2. This CDR3 contains 12 residues. V shed 6 bases, J shed 10 bases, and the junction held 4 bases outside the gene matches. Germline V gene lookup returns CDR1 MNHEY and CDR2 SVGAGI. CDR3 sequence reads: CASRGGTSEQFF. Here the CDR3 DNA reads TGTGCCAGCAGGGGGGGGACTAGCGAGCAGTTCTTC.

The rearrangement joins TRBV27 to TRBJ2-1, with TRBD2 matching over 7 bases. The CDR3 length is 15 residues. Germline V lookup: CDR1 MNHEY, CDR2 SMNVEV (reference sequence). V was pared by 5 bases and J by 2 bases, with 6 bases of the junction left unmatched. The CDR3 sequence: CASSPPSGAYNEQFF. For the CDR3, the DNA is TGTGCCAGCAGTCCCCCGAGCGGGGCCTACAATGAGCAGTTCTTC.

The chain carries TRBV19 and TRBJ2-7; 7 positions agree with TRBD1. Germline CDR1 and CDR2: LNHDA and SQIVND (reference sequence). The CDR3 extends over 14 amino acids. V was pared by 4 bases and J by 3 bases, with 6 bases of the junction left unmatched. The CDR3 is CASSKGTENYEQYF. CDR3 bases: TGTGCCAGTAGTAAAGGGACAGAGAACTACGAGCAGTACTTC.

The chain combines TRBV5-1 with TRBJ2-2, with TRBD2 matching over 15 bases. The CDR3 is 16 amino acids. Germline V gene sequence: CDR1 SGHRS, CDR2 YFSETQ. Trimming at V came to 4 bases and at J to 6 bases, leaving 4 bases not matched to a gene. CDR3 sequence: CASSLGLAGGPGELFF. The CDR3, as DNA: TGCGCCAGCAGCCTGGGACTAGCGGGGGGTCCCGGGGAGCTGTTTTTT.

The count of this clone is one. This chain connects TRBV14 to TRBJ1-3; no reliable D call. This CDR3 spans 15 amino acids. CDR1 and CDR2 from the germline V gene are SGHDN and FVKESK. Trimming stripped 5 bases from V and 3 bases from J, with 14 bases between. DNA for the CDR3: TGTGCCAGCAGCATTCTTGGGAGGGTTGGAAACACCATATATTTT. This codes for CASSILGRVGNTIYF.

The chain combines TRBV7-6 with TRBJ2-5; 7 bases line up with TRBD1. The CDR3 loop spans 12 amino acids. Germline V gives CDR1 SGHVS, CDR2 FNYEAQ. Unmatched junction bases numbered 2, after V lost 5 bases and J lost 5 bases. The CDR3 protein is CASSLRGETQYF. The CDR3 DNA reads as TGTGCCAGCAGCCTCAGGGGGGAGACCCAGTACTTC.

This clone was picked up one time. The chain recombines TRBV5-1 with TRBJ2-7, with 11 bases aligning to TRBD1. Germline-derived CDR1 and CDR2 are SGHRS and YFSETQ. The length of the CDR3 is 14 residues. J gave up 4 bases and V 5 bases, and 5 bases lay outside the gene matches. The CDR3 spells CASRPGTGGYEQYF. The DNA of the CDR3 is TGCGCCAGCAGACCCGGGACAGGGGGTTACGAGCAGTACTTC.

The sample holds a few counts of this clone. The chain has TRBV27 and TRBJ2-7; D unclear. Per germline, CDR1 MNHEY and CDR2 SMNVEV (reference sequence). This CDR3 comprises 10 residues. Trimming shortened V by 11 bases and J by 8 bases, and 13 bases separated the two germline ends. This CDR3 is CASGSFQQYF. As DNA, the CDR3 is TGTGCCTCGGGTAGTTTCCAGCAGTACTTC.

This clone occurred once. The V gene is TRBV28, the J gene TRBJ2-4, with 14 bases fitting TRBD2. Per the germline V gene, CDR1 is MDHEN and CDR2 is SYDVKM. The junction had 9 bases not matched to a gene; V was cut back by 3 bases and J by 5 bases. CDR3 size: 18 residues. This chain's CDR3 is CASSFRLAGGRYENIQYF. Here the CDR3 DNA reads TGTGCCAGCAGTTTCAGACTAGCGGGGGGGCGTTATGAAAACATTCAGTACTTC.

The gene calls are TRBV5-5 and TRBJ2-2; D gene ambiguous. Germline CDR1 reads SGHKS; CDR2 reads YYEKEE (reference sequence). Trimming removed 2 bases from V and 4 bases from J, with 9 bases in between. The CDR3 runs 14 residues. The CDR3 is CASSFLGGTGELFF. CDR3 nucleotide sequence: TGTGCCAGCAGCTTCCTAGGCGGCACCGGGGAGCTGTTTTTT.

The V and J genes are TRBV5-1 and TRBJ1-6, with 8 bases identical to TRBD1. The ends lost 4 bases at V and 3 bases at J; junction bases unmatched: 6. This CDR3 has 16 amino acids. CDR1 is SGHRS, CDR2 YFSETQ, per germline. The CDR3 loop reads CASSTGQGDYNSPLHF. In DNA, the CDR3 is TGCGCCAGCAGCACCGGACAGGGAGACTATAATTCACCCCTCCACTTT.

The chain links TRBV28 to TRBJ1-2; 9 bases are shared with TRBD1. The CDR3 spans 15 residues. Trimming removed 6 bases from V and 4 bases from J; junction bases left unmatched: 9. Germline V gene sequence: CDR1 MDHEN, CDR2 SYDVKM. This chain's CDR3 is CASSVRQGQGYGYTF. CDR3 DNA sequence: TGTGCCAGCAGCGTAAGACAGGGACAGGGCTATGGCTACACCTTC.

This chain uses TRBV11-2 with TRBJ2-7; D is uncertain. The CDR3 extends over 16 amino acids. The V gene's germline CDR1 is SGHAT and CDR2 FQNNGV. V lost 5 bases and J 0 bases, leaving 17 bases between the germline ends. The CDR3 sequence: CASSRPLGRYSYEQYF. CDR3 sequence (DNA): TGTGCCAGCAGCCGCCCCCTCGGCAGGTACTCCTACGAGCAGTACTTC.

V usage is TRBV2 and J usage is TRBJ2-1; 8 bases fit TRBD2. The CDR3 covers 14 residues. V shed 7 bases, J shed 9 bases, and the junction held 11 bases outside the gene matches. Germline V gene lookup returns CDR1 SNHLY and CDR2 FYNNEI. The DNA for the CDR3 is TGTGCCAGCAATGCTGGGGCGGGGGGAGGTGAGCAGTTCTTC. Its protein product is CASNAGAGGGEQFF.

This chain uses TRBV14 with TRBJ1-1; tentatively, D is TRBD1 (6 bases). The germline V and J ends were trimmed by 5 bases and 10 bases, with 11 bases remaining between them. The CDR3 is made up of 11 amino acids. Germline V gene data show CDR1 as SGHDN and CDR2 as FVKESK. CDR3 nucleotide sequence: TGTGCCAGCAGCACAGGGTTCGGAGCTTTCTTT. It encodes CASSTGFGAFF.

The chain combines TRBV7-2 with TRBJ1-2; D remains ambiguous. The CDR3 runs to 16 residues. V was trimmed by 5 bases and J by 0 bases, leaving 16 bases between them. Germline V gives CDR1 SGHTA, CDR2 FQGNSA. CDR3 protein: CASSPPGTLANYGYTF. In DNA, the CDR3 is TGTGCCAGCAGCCCGCCCGGAACCCTAGCTAACTATGGCTACACCTTC.

The chain has TRBV7-9 and TRBJ2-3; tentatively, D is TRBD1 (5 bases). The V gene's germline CDR1 is SEHNR and CDR2 FQNEAQ (reference sequence). Trimming removed 3 bases from V and 2 bases from J, with 12 bases in between. This CDR3 spans 15 amino acids. CDR3 residues: CASSFETAFTDTQYF. Here the CDR3 DNA reads TGTGCCAGCAGCTTTGAGACAGCCTTCACAGATACGCAGTATTTT.

V gene TRBV6-5 combines with J gene TRBJ2-7, with TRBD2 matching over 8 bases. The CDR3 is 13 amino acids. Germline CDR1 reads MNHEY; CDR2 reads SVGAGI. The V and J ends lost 6 bases and 4 bases, in that order; junction bases with no gene match: 5. CDR3 loop: CASRAGGGYEQYF. CDR3 nucleotide sequence: TGTGCCAGCAGGGCGGGGGGTGGATACGAGCAGTACTTC.

The rearrangement joins TRBV7-9 to TRBJ1-4, with D maybe TRBD1 (6 bases). V shed 1 base and J shed 6 bases, with 18 bases lying between them. This CDR3 comprises 17 residues. Germline loops: CDR1 SEHNR, CDR2 FQNEAQ (reference sequence). CDR3 in DNA: TGTGCCAGCAGCTTAGGGGGGCTGAGAAACAGGGATGAAAAACTGTTTTTT. Protein: CASSLGGLRNRDEKLFF.

The chain joins TRBV27 to TRBJ1-2, with 7 positions matching TRBD1. Trimming cost V 7 bases and J 5 bases; bases outside gene matches: 13. This CDR3 is built from 15 residues. From germline, CDR1 is MNHEY and CDR2 SMNVEV (reference sequence). CDR3 loop: CASTMDRRTFYGYTF. CDR3 bases: TGTGCCAGCACGATGGACAGGAGGACCTTTTATGGCTACACCTTC.

The V call is TRBV7-9, the J call TRBJ2-5; D ambiguous. Germline CDR1 reads SEHNR; CDR2 reads FQNEAQ (reference sequence). The CDR3 has 11 residues. Trimming took 7 bases from V and 5 from J, leaving 8 bases between them. The CDR3 reads CASTQAETQYF. Here the CDR3 DNA reads TGTGCCAGCACCCAAGCCGAGACCCAGTACTTC.

This chain uses TRBV18 with TRBJ2-4; the match to TRBD1 covers 8 bases. CDR3 length: 15 amino acids. V lost 2 bases and J lost 6; bases outside the gene matches: 6. Germline values: CDR1 KGHSH, CDR2 LQKENI. The CDR3 spells CASSPSGGLRNIQYF. The CDR3 DNA sequence: TGTGCCAGCTCACCATCAGGGGGCTTAAGAAACATTCAGTACTTC.

The chain has TRBV5-1 and TRBJ2-3; possible D gene TRBD2, 6 bases. The CDR3 covers 16 residues. The germline V gene has CDR1 SGHRS and CDR2 YFSETQ. Trimming removed 3 bases at V and 4 bases at J, with 18 bases between. The CDR3 DNA reads TGCGCCAGCAGCTATCCCAGGGAGGACGGCGCAGATACGCAGTATTTT. Protein: CASSYPREDGADTQYF. The whole variable domain, filled in from reference TRBV5-1 and TRBJ2-3, reads KAGVTQTPRYLIKTRGQQVTLSCSPISGHRSVSWYQQTPGQGLQFLFEYFSETQRNKGNFPGRFSGRQFSNSRSEMNVSTLELGDSALYLCASSYPREDGADTQYFGPGTRLTVL.